The present T cell receptor (beta chain) was sequenced within a study of T cell repertoires in cytomegalovirus infection (dated by TCRdb to about 2019). Study-level background: Recently identified HLA-C-restricted CMV epitopes, whose presentation resists viral immunomodulation, were targeted by peptide stimulations together with well-studied HLA-B-restricted epitopes. Because public TCR beta signatures pointed to carriage of CMV infection together with the matching HLA type, the HLA type of each donor mattered for the analysis. Results the study describes overall, beyond this receptor: The ex vivo response was dominated by HLA-C-restricted CMV-specific TCR beta clonotypes, and the single most frequent clonotype in two of eight donors was supplied by these HLA-C-restricted clonotypes. In both this cohort and an independent roughly 350-donor cohort, the cumulative frequency of public TCR beta family members distinguished carriers of CMV infection plus the relevant HLA type.

The sample's treatment or condition label, in plain terms: in vitro stimulation with specific CMV peptide epitopes to enrich CMV-specific T cells. This sample was sequenced with an Illumina HiSeq 1500. TCRdb passed the public sequencing reads through fastp at Q25 and MiXCR, retaining productive beta sequences. Identical CDR3 protein sequences are pooled into one entry, listed with their most common genes and DNA. This sample lists 680,000 or so distinct CDR3 sequences; around a third were detected once. The ten largest clones represent 18% of the sample. This clonotype was seen repeatedly, ten times or more. Its recognized antigen is unknown. The input lacks base qualities; no much larger clone sits a single base away. The receptor's source is a human donor in good health (CMV status not recorded). Some clones in this sample may be carry-over from other donors' samples. The sequenced sample was cultured PBMCs, obtained from culture after CMV antigen stimulation.

This receptor has the CDR3 CASSFGGYEQYF. The DNA reads as follows: TGTGCCAGCAGCTTCGGGGGGTACGAGCAGTACTTC. Recombination joined TRBV12-3 or TRBV12-4 with TRBJ2-7, and TRBD2 matches 7 of the central bases. Trimming accounts for 6 bases at V and 4 bases at J, while the number of junction bases matched to no gene is 3. The CDR3 measures 12 amino acids from cysteine to phenylalanine. Of the read, only the CDR3 DNA is kept; its 36 bases are in frame from base 1.